This T cell receptor (beta chain) was captured by sequencing in a study of regulatory T cells in long-lasting Graves disease. Note on this clonotype: A far more abundant clone sits one base away, making this likely a read error.

Described time point: newly diagnosed GD, antithyroid drugs for less than 3 months. Generation of the TCR library employed RNA extracted from PBMCs. Libraries of TCR beta came from iRepertoire HTBI primers plus Arm-PCR of CDR3 regions. TCRdb called the multiplex PCR reads again in MiXCR, with one record for every CDR3 protein. The sample holds some 250,000 distinct CDR3 sequences, about 18% seen once. Germline assignment: CDR1 SGDLS and CDR2 YYNGEE. The CDR3 runs 18 residues. Trimming shortened V by 5 bases and J by 6 bases, and 29 bases separated the two germline ends. The same data also went into a second study, on T cells in Graves' hyperthyroidism and ophthalmopathy. That report notes: The study left out patients who had uncontrolled infection, other autoimmune disease, pregnancy or lactation.

This chain joins TRBV9 and TRBJ1-1, with D uncertain. The TCR sequence derives from a woman aged 25 to 39 with Graves disease. The sample consisted of peripheral blood mononuclear cells (PBMCs), taken at new diagnosis, from a patient treated with antithyroid drugs. The CDR3 loop is CASSDSVPAAAPNAEAFF. Written as DNA, the CDR3 is TGTGCCAGCAGTGACTCCGTCCCGGCGGCAGCTCCTAACGCTGAAGCTTTCTTT.